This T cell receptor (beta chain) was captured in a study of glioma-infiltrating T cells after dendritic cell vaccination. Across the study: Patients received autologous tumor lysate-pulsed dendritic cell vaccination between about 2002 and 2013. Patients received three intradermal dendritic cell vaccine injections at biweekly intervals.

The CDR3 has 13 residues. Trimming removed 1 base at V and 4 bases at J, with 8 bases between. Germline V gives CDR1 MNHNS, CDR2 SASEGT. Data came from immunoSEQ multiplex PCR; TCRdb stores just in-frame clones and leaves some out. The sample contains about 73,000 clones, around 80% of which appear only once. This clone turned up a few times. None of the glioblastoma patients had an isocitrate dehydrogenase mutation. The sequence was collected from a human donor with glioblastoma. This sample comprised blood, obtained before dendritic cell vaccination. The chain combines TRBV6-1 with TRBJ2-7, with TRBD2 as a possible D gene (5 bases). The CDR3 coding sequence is TGTGCCAGCAGTGAAGGACTACGGTACGAGCAGTACGTC. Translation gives CASSEGLRYEQYV.